A selection of T cell receptor beta chains follows, all from one sample in a study of a mutant IDH1 vaccine in newly diagnosed glioma. Sequencing was performed with immunoSEQ multiplex PCR; in TCRdb, only in-frame clones are kept and a portion is missing. The sample contains approximately 100,000 clones, about 90% of which appear only once. This specimen was PBMCs, taken from a glioma patient treated with radiotherapy, temozolomide or both. These receptors came from a woman aged 50 to 60 with glioma. The CDR3 runs from the conserved cysteine through the conserved F or W. A D gene is named only where the DNA matches it firmly.

v_call: TRBV9
j_call: TRBJ2-7
d_call: NA
cdr3_aa: CASSLDPGQGPYEQYF

v_call: TRBV6-1
j_call: TRBJ1-5
d_call: NA
cdr3_aa: CASSAPFGPGNGEPQHF

v_call: TRBV9
j_call: TRBJ2-2
d_call: NA
cdr3_aa: CASSVGVRGGADTGELFF

v_call: TRBV19
j_call: TRBJ2-5
d_call: NA
cdr3_aa: CASREEFQETQYF

v_call: TRBV19
j_call: TRBJ2-1
d_call: TRBD2
cdr3_aa: CASSIGTSGEWEQFF

v_call: TRBV19
j_call: TRBJ1-1
d_call: NA
cdr3_aa: CASSPPGTANTEAFF

v_call: TRBV27
j_call: TRBJ1-2
d_call: NA
cdr3_aa: CASSPQEGRRGYTF

v_call: TRBV2
j_call: TRBJ2-2
d_call: TRBD1
cdr3_aa: CASLVRGPGELFF

v_call: TRBV2
j_call: TRBJ2-1
d_call: NA
cdr3_aa: CASRSPDGRGQFF

v_call: TRBV7-9
j_call: TRBJ2-3
d_call: TRBD2
cdr3_aa: CASSLMFSGSGTQYF

v_call: TRBV27
j_call: TRBJ2-7
d_call: TRBD2
cdr3_aa: CASSLGSEVREGQYF

v_call: TRBV18
j_call: TRBJ2-7
d_call: TRBD2
cdr3_aa: CASSPSGRYEQYF

v_call: TRBV5-1
j_call: TRBJ2-2
d_call: NA
cdr3_aa: CASSLLGGHNTGELFF

v_call: TRBV6-1
j_call: TRBJ2-1
d_call: NA
cdr3_aa: CASREAGRRYNEQFF

v_call: TRBV27
j_call: TRBJ2-5
d_call: TRBD1
cdr3_aa: CASSSIDRVQETQYF

v_call: TRBV21-1
j_call: TRBJ1-2
d_call: NA
cdr3_aa: CASSKGGGQGHDYGYTF

v_call: TRBV5-1
j_call: TRBJ2-1
d_call: TRBD1
cdr3_aa: CASKPGTGYNEQFF

v_call: TRBV7-9
j_call: TRBJ2-7
d_call: TRBD1
cdr3_aa: CASSLGTGEQYF

v_call: TRBV27
j_call: TRBJ2-1
d_call: TRBD2
cdr3_aa: CASSPPGAGAWNEQFF

v_call: TRBV7-9
j_call: TRBJ1-6
d_call: NA
cdr3_aa: CASSLVGGRGSPLHF

v_call: TRBV6-6
j_call: TRBJ2-1
d_call: NA
cdr3_aa: CASSPMETLGDEQFF

v_call: TRBV27
j_call: TRBJ2-7
d_call: NA
cdr3_aa: CASSLSFAGNEQYF

v_call: TRBV12-5
j_call: TRBJ1-5
d_call: NA
cdr3_aa: CASGLVLWGRKSNQPQHF

v_call: TRBV14
j_call: TRBJ2-2
d_call: TRBD2
cdr3_aa: CASSQDGLAGEAGELFF

v_call: TRBV15
j_call: TRBJ1-5
d_call: NA
cdr3_aa: CATSRDPQGFHQPQHF

v_call: TRBV28
j_call: TRBJ2-7
d_call: TRBD1
cdr3_aa: CASSLTGEEQYF

v_call: TRBV5-6
j_call: TRBJ2-7
d_call: NA
cdr3_aa: CASSFRAYEQYF